This is a list of T cell receptor beta chains from one sample in a study of blood T cell repertoires in COVID-19. Sequenced by immunoSEQ multiplex PCR; TCRdb stores in-frame clones only, minus some. The sample contains approximately 380,000 clones, approximately 90% of which appear only once. The sample comprised PBMCs or T cells enriched from blood (not recorded which). The receptors here all came from a woman under 30 who had recovered from COVID-19. Each CDR3 is given with its conserved first and last residue. D genes are given only for firm matches. A row's size may be missing; if present it is once, few, many or a size class.

>TRBJ2-4|.|TRBV18|17|TRBD1
CASSPTGTGGSQNIQYF
TGTGCCAGCTCACCAACCGGGACAGGGGGCAGCCAAAACATTCAGTACTTC
>TRBJ1-1|.|TRBV19|15|.
CASKGEGGPNTEAFF
TGTGCCAGTAAGGGTGAGGGGGGGCCGAACACTGAAGCTTTCTTT
>TRBJ1-2|once|TRBV19|15|.
CASSIDGREAGGYTF
TGTGCCAGTAGTATAGACGGGCGGGAAGCAGGCGGCTACACCTTC
>TRBJ1-5|few|TRBV27|16|TRBD1
CASSVTGTHSNQPQHF
TGTGCCAGCAGTGTGACAGGGACCCATAGCAATCAGCCCCAGCATTTT
>TRBJ1-5|.|TRBV3-1/TRBV3-2|14|.
CASSPGGGNQPQHF
TGTGCCAGCAGTCCTGGAGGCGGCAATCAGCCCCAGCATTTT
>TRBJ2-2|.|TRBV12-3/TRBV12-4|12|.
CASNSNTGELFF
TGTGCCAGCAACTCGAACACCGGGGAGCTGTTTTTT
>TRBJ1-2|.|TRBV5-6|14|.
CASSLGTGSRGYTF
TGTGCCAGCAGCTTGGGTACGGGATCAAGAGGCTACACCTTC
>TRBJ2-2|.|TRBV6-2/TRBV6-3|15|.
CASSYSTRGTGELFF
TGTGCCAGCAGTTACTCAACCCGGGGTACCGGGGAGCTGTTTTTT
>TRBJ1-6|few|TRBV2|15|.
CASVREGLDNSPLHF
TGTGCCAGCGTGCGGGAGGGTTTGGATAATTCACCCCTCCACTTT
>TRBJ2-3|.|TRBV2|15|TRBD1
CASRDRGISTDTQYF
TGTGCCAGCAGGGACAGGGGCATCAGCACAGATACGCAGTATTTT
>TRBJ1-1|few|TRBV10-1|15|TRBD1
CASSLGLTGGTEAFF
TGCGCCAGCAGTTTGGGATTAACAGGGGGCACTGAAGCTTTCTTT
>TRBJ1-1|.|TRBV2|13|.
CASSVGTNTEAFF
TGTGCCAGCAGTGTCGGGACTAACACTGAAGCTTTCTTT
>TRBJ1-2|.|TRBV3-1/TRBV3-2|15|.
CASSQGGRVESGYTF
TGTGCCAGCAGCCAAGGCGGCAGGGTTGAGAGTGGCTACACCTTC
>TRBJ2-5|once|TRBV7-9|12|.
CATPTGKETQYF
TGTGCCACACCAACAGGGAAAGAGACCCAGTACTTC
>TRBJ1-2|.|TRBV7-9|15|TRBD1
CASSQADRGFHGYTF
TGTGCCAGCAGCCAGGCGGACAGGGGATTCCATGGCTACACCTTC
>TRBJ2-1|.|TRBV24-1|13|.
CATSDGGWDFQFF
TGTGCCACCAGTGATGGGGGGTGGGACTTTCAGTTCTTC
>TRBJ2-5|once|TRBV11-2|16|TRBD1
CASSLGQGVDQETQYF
TGTGCCAGCAGCTTAGGACAGGGGGTAGATCAAGAGACCCAGTACTTC
>TRBJ2-5|.|TRBV27|14|.
CASSLEHPQETQYF
TGTGCCAGCAGTTTAGAACATCCACAAGAGACCCAGTACTTC
>TRBJ1-6|.|TRBV2|14|TRBD1
CASSSTGTGSPLHF
TGTGCCAGCAGTTCGACCGGGACAGGGTCACCCCTCCACTTT
>TRBJ2-5|.|TRBV11-2|13|.
CASSGTPKETQYF
TGTGCCAGCAGCGGGACACCCAAAGAGACCCAGTACTTC
>TRBJ1-1|.|TRBV4-3|15|TRBD1
CASSPDRGLGTEAFF
TGCGCCAGCAGCCCGGACAGGGGGCTTGGGACTGAAGCTTTCTTT
>TRBJ2-7|.|TRBV18|15|TRBD1
CASSPTGGKAYEQYF
TGTGCCAGCTCACCAACAGGGGGTAAGGCCTACGAGCAGTACTTC
>TRBJ2-3|.|TRBV5-1|23|TRBD2
CASSLVLSILGTSAQPVTDTQYF
TGCGCCAGCAGCTTGGTGCTTTCGATTTTAGGGACTAGCGCTCAACCAGTCACAGATACGCAGTATTTT
>TRBJ2-2|.|TRBV7-3|16|TRBD2
CASSPLAGGVGGELFF
TGTGCCAGCAGCCCACTAGCGGGGGGCGTTGGCGGGGAGCTGTTTTTT
>TRBJ1-1|.|TRBV6-5|12|TRBD1
CASSYDRGEAFF
TGTGCCAGCAGTTACGACAGGGGGGAAGCTTTCTTT
>TRBJ2-7|.|TRBV6-5|13|.
CATWGRAFYEQYF
TGTGCCACCTGGGGCAGGGCATTCTACGAGCAGTACTTC
>TRBJ2-1|.|TRBV2|13|.
CASGRVSYNEQFF
TGTGCCAGTGGGCGGGTATCCTACAATGAGCAGTTCTTC
>TRBJ2-1|.|TRBV11-3|16|.
CASSFERSSSYNEQFF
TGTGCCAGCAGCTTTGAGCGATCGAGCTCCTACAATGAGCAGTTCTTC
>TRBJ2-7|.|TRBV6-2/TRBV6-3|15|.
CASSPSGGGSYEQYF
TGTGCCAGCAGCCCGTCGGGGGGCGGTTCCTACGAGCAGTACTTC
>TRBJ1-1|.|TRBV6-5|15|.
CASSYSSGTGTEAFF
TGTGCCAGCAGTTACTCGAGCGGGACGGGCACTGAAGCTTTCTTT
>TRBJ2-1|once|TRBV30|13|TRBD1
CAWGTVSYNEQFF
TGTGCCTGGGGGACAGTCTCCTACAATGAGCAGTTCTTC
>TRBJ1-4|.|TRBV6-5|11|.
CASSQNEKLFF
TGTGCCAGCTCTCAGAATGAAAAACTGTTTTTT
>TRBJ1-4|.|TRBV7-2|15|TRBD1
CASSLSQGVEEKLFF
TGTGCCAGCAGCTTAAGTCAGGGGGTCGAGGAAAAACTGTTTTTT
>TRBJ1-6|.|TRBV19|15|.
CASSLGGNRHSPLHF
TGTGCCAGCAGCCTGGGCGGGAATCGGCATTCACCCCTCCACTTT
>TRBJ1-4|.|TRBV7-9|14|.
CASGQTFGREKLFF
TGTGCCAGCGGACAGACATTCGGGCGGGAAAAACTGTTTTTT
>TRBJ1-6|.|TRBV5-1|16|TRBD1
CASSLGQGAVDSPLHF
TGCGCCAGCAGCTTGGGACAGGGGGCTGTGGATTCACCCCTCCACTTT
>TRBJ2-1|once|TRBV5-1|15|.
CASRPQDKPYNEQFF
TGCGCCAGCAGACCCCAGGACAAGCCCTACAATGAGCAGTTCTTC
>TRBJ1-2|.|TRBV7-6|16|.
CASSLISLKSNNGYTF
TGTGCCAGCAGCTTAATCTCACTAAAGAGTAACAATGGCTACACCTTC
>TRBJ1-5|.|TRBV19|14|TRBD1
CASYGTGLYQPQHF
TGTGCCAGCTACGGGACAGGGCTCTATCAGCCCCAGCATTTT
>TRBJ1-2|.|TRBV4-2|18|TRBD1
CASRTGDRVGNDNYGYTF
TGTGCCAGCAGGACCGGGGACAGGGTTGGAAACGATAACTATGGCTACACCTTC
>TRBJ1-4|.|TRBV27|15|TRBD1
CASSPRDRVNEKLFF
TGTGCCAGCAGTCCCCGGGACAGGGTAAATGAAAAACTGTTTTTT
>TRBJ2-7|once|TRBV19|16|.
CASSHPGGWSSYEQYF
TGTGCCAGTAGCCATCCTGGCGGATGGAGCTCCTACGAGCAGTACTTC